This T cell receptor beta chain was recovered during a study of blood T cells in healthy people across ages. Study outcomes and limitations: Donor CMV status, an unknown factor, possibly confounded changes in expanded clonotypes. Long-lived donors exceeded aged donors in naive CD4+ cells and diversity.

Primers used in a second PCR of about 7 to 12 cycles were a sample-barcoded 5' primer and a J-beta primer mix. From the 5' RACE reads, TCRdb called clonotypes with MiXCR, one entry per CDR3 protein. The table records about 840,000 distinct CDR3 sequences, 25% to 30% of them present only once. At least ten counts were recorded for this clonotype. Its antigen is undetermined. These data are also associated with another study on T cells of mothers and their children. That work states: Sample barcodes plus 2-4 random nucleotides came from the M1S primer. Per child, around 2.7 million TCR beta CDR3 reads were obtained, against over 9.5 million per mother.

The TCR comes from a woman aged 40-49 years in good health. What was sequenced was blood.

CDR3 in DNA: TGTGCCACCAGTGACAACGACAGGGCCCACGAGCAGTACTTC. Residues: CATSDNDRAHEQYF. The chain joins TRBV24-1 to TRBJ2-7, with 7 bases lining up with TRBD1. The CDR3 spans 14 residues. Per germline, CDR1 KGHDR and CDR2 SFDVKD. The ends lost 4 bases at V and 5 bases at J; junction bases unmatched: 7.